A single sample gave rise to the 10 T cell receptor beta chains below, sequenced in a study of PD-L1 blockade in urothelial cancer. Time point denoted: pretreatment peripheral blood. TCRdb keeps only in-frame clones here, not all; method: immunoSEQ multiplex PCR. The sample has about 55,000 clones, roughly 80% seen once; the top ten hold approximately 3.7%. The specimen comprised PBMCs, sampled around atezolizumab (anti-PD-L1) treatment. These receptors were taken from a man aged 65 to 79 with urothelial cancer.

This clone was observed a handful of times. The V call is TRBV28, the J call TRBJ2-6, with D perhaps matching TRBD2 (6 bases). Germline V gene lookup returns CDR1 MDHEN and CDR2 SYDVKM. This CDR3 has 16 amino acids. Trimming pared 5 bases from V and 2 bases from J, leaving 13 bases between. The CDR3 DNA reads TGTGCCAGCAGTAGGAGGGTCGTGGCTGGGGCCAACGTCCTGACTTTC. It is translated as CASSRRVVAGANVLTF.

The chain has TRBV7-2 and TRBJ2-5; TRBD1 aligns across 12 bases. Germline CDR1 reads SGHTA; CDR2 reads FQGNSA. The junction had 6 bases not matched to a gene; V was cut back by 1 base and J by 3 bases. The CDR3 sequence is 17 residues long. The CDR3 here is CASSLVGTGGEEETQYF. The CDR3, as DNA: TGTGCCAGCAGCTTAGTAGGGACAGGGGGCGAGGAAGAGACCCAGTACTTC.

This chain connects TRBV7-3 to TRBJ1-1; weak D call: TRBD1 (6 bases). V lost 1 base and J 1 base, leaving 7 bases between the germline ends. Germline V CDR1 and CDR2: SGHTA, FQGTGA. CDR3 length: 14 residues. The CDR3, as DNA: TGTGCCAGCAGCTTAATAGGGGGGAACACTGAAGCTTTCTTT. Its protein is CASSLIGGNTEAFF.

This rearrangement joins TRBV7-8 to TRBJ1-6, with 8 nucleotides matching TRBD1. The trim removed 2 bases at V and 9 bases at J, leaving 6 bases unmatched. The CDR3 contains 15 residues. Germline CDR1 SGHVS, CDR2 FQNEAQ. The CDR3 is CASSLWQTGVSPLHF. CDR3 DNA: TGTGCCAGCAGCTTATGGCAGACAGGGGTTTCACCCCTCCACTTT. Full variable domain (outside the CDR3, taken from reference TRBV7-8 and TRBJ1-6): GAGVSQSPRYKVAKRGQDVALRCDPISGHVSLFWYQQALGQGPEFLTYFQNEAQLDKSGLPSDRFFAERPEGSVSTLKIQRTQQEDSAVYLCASSLWQTGVSPLHFGNGTRLTVT.

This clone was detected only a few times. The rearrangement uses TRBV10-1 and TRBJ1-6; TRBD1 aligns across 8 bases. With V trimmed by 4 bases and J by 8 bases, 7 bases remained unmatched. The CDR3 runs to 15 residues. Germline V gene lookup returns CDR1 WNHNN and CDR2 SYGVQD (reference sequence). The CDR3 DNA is TGCGCCAGCAGTGGGACAGGGAGAAATGATTCACCCCTCCACTTT. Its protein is CASSGTGRNDSPLHF.

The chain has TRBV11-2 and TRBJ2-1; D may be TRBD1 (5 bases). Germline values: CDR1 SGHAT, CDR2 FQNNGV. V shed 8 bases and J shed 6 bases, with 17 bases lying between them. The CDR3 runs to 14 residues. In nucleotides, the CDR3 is TGTGCCAGCGCTAGGGGCCTTTATGTCAATGAGCAGTTCTTC. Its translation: CASARGLYVNEQFF.

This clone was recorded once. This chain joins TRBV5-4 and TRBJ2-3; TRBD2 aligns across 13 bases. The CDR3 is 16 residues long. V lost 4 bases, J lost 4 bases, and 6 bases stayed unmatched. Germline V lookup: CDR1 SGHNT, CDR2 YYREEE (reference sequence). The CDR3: CASSPRLAGGADTQYF. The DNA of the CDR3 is TGTGCCAGCAGCCCCCGACTAGCGGGAGGCGCAGATACGCAGTATTTT.

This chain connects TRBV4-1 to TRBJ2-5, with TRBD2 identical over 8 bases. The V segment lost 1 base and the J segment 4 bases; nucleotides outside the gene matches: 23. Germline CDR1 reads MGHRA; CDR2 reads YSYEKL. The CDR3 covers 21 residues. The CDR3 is CASSQGGGSGRGRGSGETQYF. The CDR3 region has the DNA TGCGCCAGCAGCCAAGGCGGGGGGAGCGGGCGGGGGCGAGGGAGTGGAGAGACCCAGTACTTC.

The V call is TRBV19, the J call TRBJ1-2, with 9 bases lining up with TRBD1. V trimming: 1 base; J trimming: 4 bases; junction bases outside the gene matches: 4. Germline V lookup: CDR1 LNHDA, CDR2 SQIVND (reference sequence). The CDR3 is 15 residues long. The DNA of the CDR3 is TGTGCCAGTAGTATAGTACAGGGGGCGACCTATGGCTACACCTTC. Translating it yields CASSIVQGATYGYTF. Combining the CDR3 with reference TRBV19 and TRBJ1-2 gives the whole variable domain DGGITQSPKYLFRKEGQNVTLSCEQNLNHDAMYWYRQDPGQGLRLIYYSQIVNDFQKGDIAEGYSVSREKKESFPLTVTSAQKNPTAFYLCASSIVQGATYGYTFGSGTRLTVV.

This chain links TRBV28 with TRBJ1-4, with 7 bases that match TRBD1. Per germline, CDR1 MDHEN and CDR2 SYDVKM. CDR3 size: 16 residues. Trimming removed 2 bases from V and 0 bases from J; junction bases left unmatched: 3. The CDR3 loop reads CASSLEGATTNEKLFF. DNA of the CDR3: TGTGCCAGCAGTTTAGAGGGGGCCACAACTAATGAAAAACTGTTTTTT.